This entry features one T cell receptor beta chain sequence. The study's library attached unique molecular identifiers to single cDNA molecules. As originally analysed: Sampled TCR counts reached a median of around 94,000 per sample, with values ranging from about 23,224 to 700,000. Via MiXCR, TCRdb re-called the RACE reads, giving one row per CDR3 protein. TCRdb, not the authors, supplied the V and J calls. The data contain about 82,000 distinct CDR3 sequences, about an eighth of them seen just once; the ten biggest clones take up approximately 5.2%. This record belongs to a study of human T cells and chemical hapten exposure. Across the study: Across its roughly 25 weeks, the study gave patients weekly diphenylcyclopropenone doses to the scalp.

Time point indicated: patch test 3, about 24 weeks after DPC sensitization. Treatment described: therapeutic diphenylcyclopropenone sensitization with weekly scalp DPC. Total RNA extraction was carried out from unfractionated whole blood. V lost 7 bases and J lost 8, with 21 bases in between. This CDR3 has 15 amino acids. Germline V lookup: CDR1 LNHDA, CDR2 SQIVND (reference sequence). The specimen was whole blood, collected in connection with sensitization to the hapten diphenylcyclopropenone (DPC). This chain connects TRBV19 to TRBJ2-1; weak D call: TRBD2 (6 bases). The receptor was derived from a woman in her fifties or sixties with alopecia areata. Some clones in this sample may be carry-over from other donors' samples. The CDR3 DNA sequence: TGTGCCAGTAAGGGTGCGGGGTTACCCGGGGATGAGCAGTTCTTC. It is translated as CASKGAGLPGDEQFF.